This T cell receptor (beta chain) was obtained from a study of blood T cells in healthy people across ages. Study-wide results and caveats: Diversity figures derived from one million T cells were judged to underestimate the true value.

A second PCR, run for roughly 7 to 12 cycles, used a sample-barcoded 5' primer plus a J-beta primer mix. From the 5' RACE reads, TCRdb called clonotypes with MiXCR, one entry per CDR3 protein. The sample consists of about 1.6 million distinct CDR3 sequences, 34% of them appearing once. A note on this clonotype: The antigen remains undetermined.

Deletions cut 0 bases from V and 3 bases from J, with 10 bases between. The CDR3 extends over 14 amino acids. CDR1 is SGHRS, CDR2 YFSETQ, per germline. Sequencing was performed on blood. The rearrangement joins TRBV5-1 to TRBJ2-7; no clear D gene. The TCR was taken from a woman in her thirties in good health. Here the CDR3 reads CASSLDDSFYEQYF. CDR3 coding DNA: TGCGCCAGCAGCTTGGACGACTCTTTCTACGAGCAGTACTTC.